The clone carrying this T cell receptor beta chain has only a few counts. The antigen remains undetermined. This sample was included in a study of T cells in Graves' hyperthyroidism and ophthalmopathy. Amplified regions were TCR beta CDR3 sequences from RNA transcripts. A set of HTBI primers served as the primers for a first-round RT-PCR of the TCR CDR3. TCRdb processed the multiplex PCR reads anew with MiXCR; each CDR3 protein has one entry. The data contain 490,000 or so distinct CDR3 sequences, approximately 22% of them singletons. With duration under 3 months, ophthalmopathy was active: Clinical Activity Score at least 3, NOSPECS at least 4. Clinical symptoms, serum thyroxine, TRAb, thyroid ultrasound and orbital computed tomography informed diagnoses. CDR3 length: 18 amino acids. Looked up from germline, CDR1 is MNHNY and CDR2 is SVGAGI (reference sequence). J gave up 2 bases and V 2 bases, and 13 bases lay outside the gene matches.

Study-wide findings and caveats: It was a median approximately 7.1 months before onset that the model predicted ophthalmopathy. Blood shared most expanded thyroid clonotypes above 0.001.

Sample: blood. V and J are TRBV6-6 and TRBJ2-3; 7 nucleotides align to TRBD2. This receptor was taken from an older woman with Graves' ophthalmopathy. Written as DNA, the CDR3 is TGTGCCAGCAGTTACCCAGCGGGGATCATGAGACTCACAGATACGCAGTATTTT. The encoded protein is CASSYPAGIMRLTDTQYF.